This T cell receptor beta chain is drawn from a study of technical replicates of blood from a few donors. Germline V lookup: CDR1 MNHNS, CDR2 SASEGT. Trimming took off 8 bases at V and 6 bases at J, with 11 bases between the two ends. The CDR3 loop spans 12 amino acids. Libraries were prepared by immunoSEQ multiplex PCR; TCRdb keeps only in-frame clonotypes and omits some of them. The profile covers 60,000 to 80,000 clones, with roughly 89% appearing a single time and around 4.8% taken by the ten largest. Material for sequencing was PBMCs. V is TRBV6-1 and J is TRBJ2-1, with a tentative D call TRBD1 (5 bases). The sequence derives from a human donor in good health. Some clones in this sample may be carry-over from other donors' samples. For the CDR3, the DNA is TGTGCCAGCTCCCCTCAGGGCAATGAGCAGTTCTTC. It codes for CASSPQGNEQFF.